The next 15 T cell receptor beta chains were all read from a single sample in a study of CD8 T cells in Susac syndrome. cDNA came from about 0.5 to 1 ug RNA primed by random hexamers. One entry per CDR3 protein, called by TCRdb with MiXCR from the immunoSEQ multiplex PCR reads. The sample includes some 200,000 distinct CDR3 sequences, approximately 96% of them seen just once. What was sequenced was CD4+ T cells from PBMCs. All receptors derive from a human donor with Susac syndrome.

This clonotype appeared a single time. The chain uses TRBV2 and TRBJ1-6; perhaps TRBD1 as D (5 bases). Germline assignment: CDR1 SNHLY and CDR2 FYNNEI. The CDR3 contains 13 residues. Trimming pared 4 bases from V and 10 bases from J, leaving 11 bases between. CDR3 coding DNA: TGTGCCAGCAGTGCCCAGGGTTGGTCACCCCTCCACTTT. Protein sequence: CASSAQGWSPLHF. Full variable domain (missing parts from reference TRBV2 and TRBJ1-6): EPEVTQTPSHQVTQMGQEVILRCVPISNHLYFYWYRQILGQKVEFLVSFYNNEISEKSEIFDDQFSVERPDGSNFTLKIRSTKLEDSAMYFCASSAQGWSPLHFGNGTRLTVT.

The chain uses TRBV28 and TRBJ1-1; 7 bases fit TRBD1. Germline V gives CDR1 MDHEN, CDR2 SYDVKM. The CDR3 is made up of 13 amino acids. DNA of the CDR3: TGTGCTCATACCAGGGGGGTACAAACTGAAGCTTTCTTT. It is translated as CAHTRGVQTEAFF.

V usage is TRBV9 and J usage is TRBJ1-2, with 8 positions matching TRBD1. Trimming removed 0 bases from V and 4 bases from J; junction bases left unmatched: 8. Germline loops: CDR1 SGDLS, CDR2 YYNGEE. This CDR3 region has 16 residues. CDR3 residues: CASSVGFGQGAYGYTF. CDR3 nucleotides: TGTGCCAGCAGCGTAGGGTTCGGACAGGGAGCCTATGGCTACACCTTC.

This clonotype was counted a single time. V and J are TRBV20-1 and TRBJ2-3; the match to TRBD2 covers 11 bases. V shed 0 bases, J shed 3 bases, and the junction held 14 bases outside the gene matches. This CDR3 is built from 19 residues. Per the germline V gene, CDR1 is DFQATT and CDR2 is SNEGSKA (reference sequence). The CDR3 nucleotides read TGCAGTGCTAGAGATCACGGAATAGCGGGGGGGCAATGGACAGATACGCAGTATTTT. It translates to CSARDHGIAGGQWTDTQYF.

The CDR3 nucleotides are TGTGCCAGCAGCCGCCCAAATTCACCCCTCCACTTT. Encoded protein: CASSRPNSPLHF. The chain is built from TRBV27 and TRBJ1-6, with D hard to call. The length of the CDR3 is 12 residues. V lost 6 bases, J lost 7 bases, and 7 bases lay in between. Germline V lookup: CDR1 MNHEY, CDR2 SMNVEV (reference sequence).

The chain joins TRBV18 to TRBJ2-7; TRBD1 matches 8 bases. This CDR3 comprises 15 residues. Trimming at V came to 5 bases and at J to 3 bases, leaving 9 bases not matched to a gene. The germline V gene encodes CDR1 KGHSH and CDR2 LQKENI. The chain's CDR3 is CASSGKGQEHYEQYF. The CDR3 nucleotides are TGTGCCAGCTCAGGGAAGGGACAGGAACACTACGAGCAGTACTTC. The entire variable domain, with the rest obtained from reference TRBV18 and TRBJ2-7, is as follows: NAGVMQNPRHLVRRRGQEARLRCSPMKGHSHVYWYRQLPEEGLKFMVYLQKENIIDESGMPKERFSAEFPKEGPSILRIQQVVRGDSAAYFCASSGKGQEHYEQYFGPGTRLTVT.

The chain joins TRBV20-1 to TRBJ2-1; TRBD2 agrees at 9 bases. Germline CDR1 reads DFQATT; CDR2 reads SNEGSKA (reference sequence). With 3 bases clipped from V and 8 bases from J, the junction kept 11 bases outside the gene matches. The CDR3 length is 15 residues. This chain's CDR3 is CSASWPSGAGYEQFF. The CDR3 DNA reads TGCAGTGCTAGTTGGCCTAGCGGGGCTGGGTATGAGCAGTTCTTC.

This clonotype has a single count. The V call is TRBV23-1, the J call TRBJ2-5; D gene uncertain. TRBV23-1 is recorded as an ORF, its role being uncertain. V lost 1 base and J lost 3, with 6 bases in between. This CDR3 spans 13 amino acids. CDR3 sequence reads: CASSQWRKETQYF. DNA of the CDR3: TGCGCCAGCAGTCAATGGCGAAAAGAGACCCAGTACTTC.

The chain is built from TRBV7-2 and TRBJ1-2; 8 bases match TRBD1. Germline V gene lookup returns CDR1 SGHTA and CDR2 FQGNSA. V shed 4 bases and J 8 bases; nucleotides not matched to a gene: 9. CDR3 length equals 14 residues. The CDR3 is CASSYPGQGRGYTF. The CDR3 DNA reads TGTGCCAGCAGCTACCCAGGACAGGGACGCGGCTACACCTTC.

The gene calls are TRBV29-1 and TRBJ1-1, with D perhaps matching TRBD1 (6 bases). With 5 bases removed from V and 7 bases from J, the gap between germline ends came to 20 bases. The germline V gene encodes CDR1 SQVTM and CDR2 ANQGSEA. CDR3 size: 14 residues. DNA for the CDR3: TGCAGCGTTTTCCCAGGTACAGGGCGGGTTGAAGCTTTCTTT. It encodes CSVFPGTGRVEAFF. Supplemented by reference TRBV29-1 and TRBJ1-1, the full variable domain reads SAVISQKPSRDICQRGTSLTIQCQVDSQVTMMFWYRQQPGQSLTLIATANQGSEATYESGFVIDKFPISRPNLTFSTLTVSNMSPEDSSIYLCSVFPGTGRVEAFFGQGTRLTVV.

J is TRBJ2-1 and V is TRBV12-3 or TRBV12-4, with 12 bases aligning to TRBD2. J lost 6 bases, V lost 5 bases, and 2 bases had no gene match. The CDR3 has 14 residues. In DNA, the CDR3 is TGTGCCAGCAGTCGGACTAGCGGGGCCAATGAGCAGTTCTTC. Its translation: CASSRTSGANEQFF.

The rearrangement links TRBV28 to TRBJ2-7, with 10 bases identical to TRBD1. Unmatched junction bases numbered 8, after V lost 6 bases and J lost 3 bases. Germline CDR1 and CDR2: MDHEN and SYDVKM. The CDR3 extends over 15 amino acids. The CDR3 is CASRVTGTGVYEQYF. CDR3 bases: TGTGCCAGCAGGGTCACCGGGACAGGGGTCTACGAGCAGTACTTC.

J is TRBJ1-5 and V is TRBV25-1; tentatively, D is TRBD1 (5 bases). The CDR3 length is 12 residues. Trimming removed 9 bases from V and 1 base from J, with 7 bases in between. Looked up from germline, CDR1 is MGHDK and CDR2 is SYGVNS. This CDR3 reads CASHRSNQPQHF. The CDR3 DNA reads as TGTGCCAGTCACAGGAGCAATCAGCCCCAGCATTTT.

J is TRBJ2-5 and V is TRBV2; D is unclear. The CDR3 has 15 amino acids. V was cut by 3 bases and J by 1 base, with 12 bases left in between. Germline values: CDR1 SNHLY, CDR2 FYNNEI. CDR3 sequence reads: CASSDLFGGQETQYF. DNA of the CDR3: TGTGCCAGCAGTGATTTATTTGGCGGCCAAGAGACCCAGTACTTC.

The DNA of the CDR3 is TGTGCCACCAGTGATCCACAGGGGCCATACACAGATACGCAGTATTTT. Translation: CATSDPQGPYTDTQYF. The chain recombines TRBV24-1 with TRBJ2-3; 7 bases line up with TRBD1. J was trimmed by 2 bases and V by 3 bases; bases with no gene match: 7. The CDR3 spans 16 residues. CDR1 is KGHDR and CDR2 is SFDVKD in the germline V gene.